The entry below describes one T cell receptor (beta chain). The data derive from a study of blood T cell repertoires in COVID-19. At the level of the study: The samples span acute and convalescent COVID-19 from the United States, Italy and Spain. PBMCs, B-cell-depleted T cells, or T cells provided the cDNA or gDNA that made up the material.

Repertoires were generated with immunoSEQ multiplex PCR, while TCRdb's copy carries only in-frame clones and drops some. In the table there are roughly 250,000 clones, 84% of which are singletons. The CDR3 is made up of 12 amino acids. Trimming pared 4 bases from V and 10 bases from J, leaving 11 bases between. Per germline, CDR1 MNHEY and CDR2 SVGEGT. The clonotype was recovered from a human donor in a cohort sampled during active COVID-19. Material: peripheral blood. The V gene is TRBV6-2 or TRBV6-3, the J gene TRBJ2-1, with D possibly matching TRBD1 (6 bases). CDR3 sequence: CASSLTGREQFF. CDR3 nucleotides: TGTGCCAGCAGTTTAACAGGGAGAGAGCAGTTCTTC.